A single T cell receptor beta chain is shown here with its context. The data belong to a study of blood T cell repertoires in COVID-19. The repertoire was sequenced with immunoSEQ multiplex PCR; TCRdb's copy has only in-frame clones and lacks some. The data show under 350,000 clones, roughly 90% seen once. Trimming stripped 0 bases from V and 4 bases from J, with 10 bases between. Germline loops: CDR1 KGHSH, CDR2 LQKENI. CDR3 size: 15 residues. This clonotype was obtained from a man aged 55-75 years who had recovered from COVID-19. The chain combines TRBV18 with TRBJ2-1; D might be TRBD2 (6 bases). The sample comprised PBMCs or T cells enriched from blood (not recorded which). The chain's CDR3 is CASSPPAGRYNEQFF. Written as DNA, the CDR3 is TGTGCCAGCTCACCACCTGCAGGGAGGTACAATGAGCAGTTCTTC.